This is a list of T cell receptor beta chains from one sample in a study of PD-1 blockade in classical Hodgkin lymphoma. TCRdb keeps only in-frame clones here, not all; method: immunoSEQ multiplex PCR. The repertoire consists of tens of thousands of clones, with more than 75% occurring once and the leading ten covering roughly 5.3%. The sample taken for sequencing was peripheral blood mononuclear cells (PBMCs). Receptor source: a human donor with classical Hodgkin lymphoma. Both conserved end residues are part of each CDR3. D genes are given only for firm matches. Expanded clones get a size class; other rows say once, few or many, or leave the size out.

>TRBV4-1|.|TRBJ2-7|15|.
CASSQDLGTPLEQYF
TGCGCCAGCAGCCAAGATCTGGGGACTCCTTTGGAGCAGTACTTC
>TRBV7-6|.|TRBJ2-5|13|.
CASSFVGGETQYF
TGTGCCAGCAGCTTTGTCGGGGGTGAGACCCAGTACTTC
>TRBV11-3|.|TRBJ2-2|13|.
CASSLPNTGELFF
TGTGCCAGCAGCTTACCGAACACCGGGGAGCTGTTTTTT
>TRBV6-1|.|TRBJ2-1|14|.
CASTPRQGYNEQFF
TGTGCCAGCACCCCAAGGCAGGGATACAATGAGCAGTTCTTC
>TRBV9|.|TRBJ2-1|18|.
CASGGLHGAGSSYNEQFF
TGTGCCAGCGGAGGCTTGCATGGGGCGGGGAGCTCCTACAATGAGCAGTTCTTC
>TRBV11-3|.|TRBJ2-5|13|.
CASSLWTQETQYF
TGTGCCAGCAGCTTATGGACCCAAGAGACCCAGTACTTC
>TRBV30|TRBD1|TRBJ2-1|18|few
CAWGTRTGRTARYNEQFF
TGTGCCTGGGGTACGCGGACAGGGCGCACGGCTCGCTACAATGAGCAGTTCTTC
>TRBV2|.|TRBJ2-7|13|.
CATVTSSSYEQYF
TGTGCCACCGTGACAAGCAGCTCCTACGAGCAGTACTTC
>TRBV7-6|.|TRBJ2-7|14|once
CASSLNQGLYEQYF
TGTGCCAGCAGCTTGAACCAGGGCCTCTACGAGCAGTACTTC
>TRBV28|TRBD1|TRBJ1-2|15|.
CASRRTGVVDYGYTF
TGTGCCAGCAGGCGGACAGGGGTCGTGGACTATGGCTACACCTTC
>TRBV11-2|TRBD2|TRBJ2-3|16|.
CASSPRLAGDTDTQYF
TGTGCCAGCAGCCCGCGACTAGCGGGAGATACAGATACGCAGTATTTT
>TRBV27|.|TRBJ2-1|12|.
CASSPRWNEQFF
TGTGCCAGCAGTCCCAGGTGGAATGAGCAGTTCTTC
>TRBV11-3|.|TRBJ1-5|14|.
CASSLGRGDQPQHF
TGTGCCAGCAGCTTGGGAAGGGGGGATCAGCCCCAGCATTTT
>TRBV7-9|.|TRBJ2-1|12|.
CASSLGGGWQFF
TGTGCCAGCAGCTTGGGAGGCGGTTGGCAGTTCTTC
>TRBV7-3|TRBD2|TRBJ2-1|15|.
CASSFAHTGGSEQFF
TGTGCCAGCAGCTTTGCCCACACGGGGGGGAGTGAGCAGTTCTTC
>TRBV2|.|TRBJ1-1|13|.
CASRGGGNTEAFF
TGTGCCAGCAGAGGGGGAGGGAACACTGAAGCTTTCTTT
>TRBV6-1|.|TRBJ1-1|15|.
CASRIGVGMNTEAFF
TGTGCCAGCAGAATAGGTGTCGGTATGAACACTGAAGCTTTCTTT
>TRBV4-1|TRBD1|TRBJ2-2|16|.
CASSQDQRGPTGELFF
TGCGCCAGCAGCCAAGATCAAAGGGGGCCCACCGGGGAGCTGTTTTTT
>TRBV19|TRBD2|TRBJ2-7|13|.
CASTPSGRREQYF
TGTGCCAGTACCCCAAGCGGGAGGCGCGAGCAGTACTTC
>TRBV5-5|TRBD2|TRBJ2-1|15|.
CASSILAGVVNEQFF
TGTGCCAGCAGCATACTAGCGGGAGTAGTCAATGAGCAGTTCTTC
>TRBV6-6|.|TRBJ1-4|16|.
CASSYSTYATNEKLFF
TGTGCCAGCAGTTACTCGACGTATGCAACTAATGAAAAACTGTTTTTT
>TRBV7-5|.|TRBJ1-2|12|.
CVRSLGSYGYTF
TGTGTCAGAAGCTTAGGGAGTTATGGCTACACCTTC
>TRBV28|.|TRBJ1-1|13|.
CASSLILGTEAFF
TGTGCCAGCAGTTTAATTCTGGGGACTGAAGCTTTCTTT
>TRBV6-5|.|TRBJ2-2|16|.
CASSYSSGEVTGELFF
TGTGCCAGCAGTTACTCATCAGGGGAGGTCACCGGGGAGCTGTTTTTT
>TRBV13|.|TRBJ2-1|20|.
CASSSGRGSGRPSTYNEQFF
TGTGCCAGCAGCTCAGGCCGCGGTAGCGGTCGCCCGTCAACCTACAATGAGCAGTTCTTC
>TRBV7-2|TRBD2|TRBJ2-7|15|.
CASSLVRGGSYEQYF
TGTGCCAGCAGCTTAGTGCGGGGAGGGTCCTACGAGCAGTACTTC
>TRBV7-2|TRBD1|TRBJ2-1|14|.
CASSAYRGYNEQFF
TGTGCCAGCAGCGCGTACAGGGGATACAATGAGCAGTTCTTC
>TRBV28|TRBD2|TRBJ2-5|15|.
CASSLGGTSPETQYF
TGTGCCAGCAGTTTGGGGGGGACTAGCCCCGAGACCCAGTACTTC
>TRBV11-2|.|TRBJ2-3|11|.
CASSFSDTQYF
TGTGCCAGCAGCTTCTCAGATACGCAGTATTTT
>TRBV29-1|.|TRBJ2-3|12|.
CSVEPGTDTQYF
TGCAGCGTTGAACCGGGCACAGATACGCAGTATTTT
>TRBV6-1|.|TRBJ1-5|14|.
CASSDRKKDQPQHF
TGTGCCAGCAGTGATCGTAAGAAGGATCAGCCCCAGCATTTT
>TRBV19|.|TRBJ1-5|17|once
CASSTSPFDHSNQPQHF
TGTGCCAGTAGTACCAGCCCGTTTGACCATAGCAATCAGCCCCAGCATTTT
>TRBV28|.|TRBJ1-2|20|.
CASSRDPAILSTAFDYGYTF
TGTGCCAGCAGCCGCGATCCCGCGATCTTATCTACGGCGTTTGACTATGGCTACACCTTC
>TRBV5-1|TRBD1|TRBJ2-1|14|once
CASSRTGAGDEQFF
TGCGCCAGCAGCCGGACAGGGGCAGGCGATGAGCAGTTCTTC
>TRBV18|.|TRBJ2-5|14|.
CASSPLGGQETQYF
TGTGCCAGCTCACCATTGGGAGGCCAAGAGACCCAGTACTTC
>TRBV6-6|TRBD1|TRBJ1-3|14|.
CASIGQGRGNTIYF
TGTGCCAGCATCGGACAGGGGAGGGGAAACACCATATATTTT
>TRBV4-1|TRBD1|TRBJ1-4|15|.
CASSRGTGEYEKLFF
TGCGCCAGCAGCCGAGGGACAGGGGAATATGAAAAACTGTTTTTT
>TRBV7-3|TRBD2|TRBJ2-3|20|.
CASSAITGTSGRSGTDTQYF
TGTGCCAGCAGCGCTATAACCGGGACTAGCGGGAGGTCGGGCACAGATACGCAGTATTTT
>TRBV5-1|.|TRBJ1-1|15|.
CASSPHGPSKTEAFF
TGCGCCAGCAGCCCTCATGGACCCTCGAAAACTGAAGCTTTCTTT
>TRBV9|TRBD2|TRBJ2-1|15|once
CASSLSGGRYNEQFF
TGTGCCAGCAGCCTTAGCGGGGGCCGCTACAATGAGCAGTTCTTC
>TRBV2|TRBD1|TRBJ2-1|15|.
CASSRDRGPGNEQFF
TGTGCCAGCAGTAGGGACAGGGGGCCGGGCAATGAGCAGTTCTTC
>TRBV5-1|TRBD2|TRBJ2-1|15|.
CASSPGLADNNEQFF
TGCGCCAGCAGCCCCGGACTAGCGGATAACAATGAGCAGTTCTTC
>TRBV11-3|TRBD2|TRBJ2-1|15|.
CASSLNMVRGGEQFF
TGTGCCAGCAGCTTAAACATGGTCCGGGGGGGTGAGCAGTTCTTC
>TRBV7-8|.|TRBJ2-7|14|.
CASSSFLAHYEQYF
TGTGCCAGCAGTTCTTTCCTAGCCCACTACGAGCAGTACTTC
>TRBV9|TRBD1|TRBJ1-1|15|.
CASSTDRGQYTEAFF
TGTGCCAGCAGCACGGACAGGGGGCAATACACTGAAGCTTTCTTT
>TRBV27|.|TRBJ1-2|17|.
CASSSGGTRGMLYGYTF
TGTGCCAGCAGCTCTGGTGGAACCAGGGGAATGCTCTATGGCTACACCTTC
>TRBV5-1|TRBD1|TRBJ1-1|17|.
CASSQTPTGGVSTEAFF
TGCGCCAGCAGCCAGACACCGACAGGGGGGGTGAGCACTGAAGCTTTCTTT
>TRBV30|.|TRBJ1-1|11|.
CAWSVGVEAFF
TGTGCCTGGAGTGTTGGAGTTGAAGCTTTCTTT
>TRBV11-2|.|TRBJ1-1|12|.
CASSSSGSEAFF
TGTGCCAGCAGCTCCTCCGGGTCTGAAGCTTTCTTT
>TRBV5-1|.|TRBJ1-1|14|.
CASSLDGRDTEAFF
TGCGCCAGCAGCTTGGACGGCAGGGATACTGAAGCTTTCTTT
>TRBV5-1|.|TRBJ2-3|14|.
CASSSASVGDTQYF
TGCGCCAGCAGCTCCGCTAGCGTGGGAGATACGCAGTATTTT
>TRBV2|TRBD2|TRBJ2-1|17|.
CASITRSRRDYYNEQFF
TGTGCCAGCATCACCAGGAGTAGGCGGGACTACTACAATGAGCAGTTCTTC
>TRBV28|.|TRBJ1-1|15|once
CASIPRGEGHTEAFF
TGTGCCAGCATCCCACGGGGCGAGGGACATACTGAAGCTTTCTTT